Shown below are 2 T cell receptor beta chains from a single sample sequenced in a study of CD8+CD57+ T cells in acquired aplastic anemia. By flow cytometry, patients selected for sequencing had shown an expansion of CD8+CD57+ cells. Genomic DNA constituted the template upon which TCR beta VDJ and CDR3 profiling was performed. In TCRdb, the reads were re-called with MiXCR into one record per CDR3 protein. The sample contains 150,000 to 200,000 distinct CDR3 sequences, roughly 50% of which appear only once. The sequenced sample was sorted CD4+, CD8+, or CD8+CD57+ T cells (not recorded which) from PBMCs. The origin of the receptors is a human donor with aplastic anemia.

As regards this clonotype: A junction boundary mismatches the germline segment, possibly from a read error. The chain combines TRBV6-1 with TRBJ2-5; D is possibly TRBD1 (5 bases). The length of the CDR3 is 16 residues. CDR1 and CDR2 (germline): MNHNS, SASEGT. CDR3 sequence reads: CASSERMRQSGETQYF. The CDR3 nucleotides read TGCGCCAGCAGTGAACGTATGCGACAGTCCGGCGAGACCCAGTACTTC.

This chain connects TRBV7-7 to TRBJ2-7, with a tentative D call TRBD1 (6 bases). There are 11 residues in the CDR3. V was pared by 8 bases and J by 1 base, with 6 bases between. Germline assignment: CDR1 SSHAT and CDR2 FNYEAQ (reference sequence). CDR3 in amino acids: CASGTSYEQYF. CDR3 coding DNA: TGTGCCAGCGGGACATCCTACGAGCAGTACTTC.